A single sample gave rise to the 29 T cell receptor beta chains below, sequenced in a study of a mutant IDH1 vaccine in newly diagnosed glioma. Antigen specificity for these receptors is unknown. Time point described: week 47, end of study. With topical imiquimod, each dose of the vaccine consisted of 300 ug of mutant IDH1 20-mer peptide. Method: immunoSEQ multiplex PCR; TCRdb's copy keeps in-frame clones and lacks some. The table shows about 56,000 clones, with roughly 80% occurring only once. This sample comprised PBMCs, obtained from a glioma patient whose treatment included an IDH1 peptide vaccine. Every receptor here comes from a man aged 45 to 65 with glioma.

The rearrangement uses TRBV4-3 and TRBJ1-4; D is ambiguous. This CDR3 region has 13 residues. CDR1 is LGHNA and CDR2 is YSLEER in the germline V gene. Between the trimmed V and J ends, which lost 1 base and 7 bases, there was a span of 7 bases. CDR3 in DNA: TGCGCCAGCAGCCAAGGTCGCGGTGAAAAACTGTTTTTT. Protein product: CASSQGRGEKLFF.

J is TRBJ1-1 and V is TRBV6-5; no clear D. This CDR3 spans 14 amino acids. From germline, CDR1 is MNHEY and CDR2 SVGAGI. V gave up 6 bases and J gave up 0 bases, with 11 bases separating them. DNA for the CDR3: TGTGCCAGCAGCCTAGGATGGATGAACACTGAAGCTTTCTTT. Translated, it gives CASSLGWMNTEAFF.

The chain employs TRBV7-2 and TRBJ1-5; 7 nucleotides match TRBD1. The V segment lost 5 bases and the J segment 0 bases; nucleotides outside the gene matches: 7. CDR3 size: 16 residues. From germline, CDR1 is SGHTA and CDR2 FQGNSA. DNA for the CDR3: TGTGCCAGCAGCCCCTTGACAGGGATTAGCAATCAGCCCCAGCATTTT. Amino acid sequence: CASSPLTGISNQPQHF. Using reference TRBV7-2 and TRBJ1-5 for the parts outside the CDR3, the full variable domain is GAGVSQSPSNKVTEKGKDVELRCDPISGHTALYWYRQSLGQGLEFLIYFQGNSAPDKSGLPSDRFSAERTGGSVSTLTIQRTQQEDSAVYLCASSPLTGISNQPQHFGDGTRLSIL.

The chain carries TRBV28 and TRBJ1-1, with D hard to call. Germline CDR1 reads MDHEN; CDR2 reads SYDVKM. The ends were cut back, 6 bases at V and 4 bases at J, with 15 bases in the middle. The CDR3 loop spans 14 amino acids. In DNA, the CDR3 is TGTGCCAGCAGCCCCCTCGAGGGTCGCACTGAAGCTTTCTTT. Translated, it gives CASSPLEGRTEAFF.

V gene TRBV4-1 combines with J gene TRBJ1-5; D is undetermined. Looked up from germline, CDR1 is MGHRA and CDR2 is YSYEKL. CDR3 length equals 14 residues. V was shortened by 1 base and J by 5 bases, with 9 bases between the two germline ends. CDR3 loop: CASSQVEGDQPQHF. Written as DNA, the CDR3 is TGCGCCAGCAGCCAAGTAGAGGGCGATCAGCCCCAGCATTTT.

This clone showed up just once. The chain couples TRBV9 to TRBJ2-7; D tentatively reads TRBD1 or TRBD2 (6 bases each). Looked up from germline, CDR1 is SGDLS and CDR2 is YYNGEE. Trimming took 6 bases from V and 1 from J, leaving 14 bases between them. This CDR3 contains 14 residues. The CDR3 reads CASNRGPTSYEQYF. Written as DNA, the CDR3 is TGTGCCAGCAACCGGGGGCCTACGTCCTACGAGCAGTACTTC.

This chain joins TRBV10-1 and TRBJ2-1, with a tentative D call TRBD1 (8 bases). Germline values: CDR1 WNHNN, CDR2 SYGVQD (reference sequence). There are 14 residues in the CDR3. Trimming removed 2 bases at V and 9 bases at J, with 14 bases between. Here the CDR3 reads CASSELTGGGEQFF. The CDR3 nucleotides are TGCGCCAGCAGTGAGCTAACAGGGGGGGGTGAGCAGTTCTTC.

The genes are TRBV27 and TRBJ1-1; D is possibly TRBD1 (5 bases). The V and J ends lost 6 bases and 4 bases respectively, with 15 bases between them. From germline, CDR1 is MNHEY and CDR2 SMNVEV (reference sequence). CDR3 size: 14 residues. CDR3 nucleotide sequence: TGTGCCAGCAGACCCACGCCTGGGGCCACTGAAGCTTTCTTT. It translates to CASRPTPGATEAFF.

This clone was observed a single time. The V call is TRBV6-5, the J call TRBJ1-5; TRBD1 is a possible D gene (5 bases). Per germline, CDR1 MNHEY and CDR2 SVGAGI. The CDR3 has 16 residues. The V end lost 2 bases, the J end lost 3 bases, and 14 bases lay between the germline ends. CDR3 residues: CASSYLGTGLNQPQHF. CDR3 nucleotides: TGTGCCAGCAGTTACCTTGGCACGGGACTCAATCAGCCCCAGCATTTT.

Only one count was recorded for this clone. The chain carries TRBV19 and TRBJ2-2, with TRBD1 matching over 12 bases. The germline V gene has CDR1 LNHDA and CDR2 SQIVND (reference sequence). The CDR3 runs to 15 residues. The ends lost 5 bases at V and 8 bases at J; junction bases unmatched: 6. The CDR3 sequence is CASSGTGGGTGELFF. The CDR3 region has the DNA TGTGCCAGTAGTGGGACAGGGGGCGGGACGGGGGAGCTGTTTTTT. Looking up the rest from reference TRBV19 and TRBJ2-2 gives the full variable domain: DGGITQSPKYLFRKEGQNVTLSCEQNLNHDAMYWYRQDPGQGLRLIYYSQIVNDFQKGDIAEGYSVSREKKESFPLTVTSAQKNPTAFYLCASSGTGGGTGELFFGEGSRLTVL.

V and J are TRBV13 and TRBJ1-4; no definite D call. The length of the CDR3 is 13 residues. V was cut by 2 bases and J by 7 bases, with 8 bases left in between. The germline CDR1 and CDR2 sequences are PRHDT and FYEKMQ (reference sequence). The CDR3 protein is CASSLRRGEKLFF. The CDR3, as DNA: TGTGCCAGCAGCTTAAGACGGGGTGAAAAACTGTTTTTT.

V is TRBV19 and J is TRBJ1-5; D is undetermined. CDR3 size: 15 residues. Germline V gives CDR1 LNHDA, CDR2 SQIVND (reference sequence). The V gene lost 10 bases and the J gene lost 4 bases, with 20 bases spanning the gap. The CDR3 nucleotides read TGTGCCACCCAGGACCAACGCTGGGAGAATCAGCCCCAGCATTTT. This codes for CATQDQRWENQPQHF.

The chain joins TRBV2 to TRBJ1-5; D call uncertain. This CDR3 is 13 amino acids long. Trimming cost V 6 bases and J 5 bases, with 11 bases left between them. Germline lookup yields CDR1 SNHLY and CDR2 FYNNEI. The CDR3 bases are TGTGCCAGCAGGGGATGGGGAGATCAGCCCCAGCATTTT. Encoded protein: CASRGWGDQPQHF.

This clone was observed a handful of times. V gene TRBV7-4 combines with J gene TRBJ1-2; tentative D call: TRBD1 (5 bases). CDR1 and CDR2 (germline): SGHVT, SQSDAQ. The CDR3 length is 14 residues. Deletions cut 2 bases from V and 3 bases from J, with 10 bases between. DNA of the CDR3: TGTGCCAGCAGCTTATTGGGGGAAGACTATGGCTACACCTTC. Translated: CASSLLGEDYGYTF.

There are a few counts of this clone. This chain's CDR3 is CASSSMTGTNYGYTF. CDR3 nucleotide sequence: TGTGCCAGCAGCTCTATGACCGGGACTAACTATGGCTACACCTTC. The chain employs TRBV5-4 and TRBJ1-2; no clear D gene. The V end was cut by 3 bases, the J end by 0 bases, with 12 bases between. The CDR3 has 15 residues. Germline lookup yields CDR1 SGHNT and CDR2 YYREEE (reference sequence).

The chain couples TRBV4-1 to TRBJ2-6; 8 bases map to TRBD1. This CDR3 contains 16 residues. Unmatched junction bases numbered 2, after V lost 4 bases and J lost 0 bases. CDR1 MGHRA and CDR2 YSYEKL come from the germline V gene. Here the CDR3 DNA reads TGCGCCAGCAGCCGAGACAGGGGCTCTGGGGCCAACGTCCTGACTTTC. Translating gives CASSRDRGSGANVLTF.

The rearrangement links TRBV7-8 to TRBJ1-6, with 7 bases identical to TRBD1. V was pared by 5 bases and J by 8 bases, with 6 bases of the junction left unmatched. Germline CDR1 SGHVS, CDR2 FQNEAQ. The CDR3 totals 14 residues. The CDR3 spells CASSQTGRDSPLHF. The CDR3 DNA reads TGTGCCAGCAGCCAGACAGGGAGAGATTCACCCCTCCACTTT.

The genes are TRBV5-1 and TRBJ1-1; D perhaps matches TRBD1 (5 bases). Trimming cost V 0 bases and J 0 bases, with 9 bases left between them. The germline V gene has CDR1 SGHRS and CDR2 YFSETQ. The CDR3 is made up of 15 amino acids. The CDR3 loop reads CASSLGGAMNTEAFF. The CDR3 nucleotides read TGCGCCAGCAGCTTGGGCGGGGCCATGAACACTGAAGCTTTCTTT.

This clone showed up just once. Other DNA sequences in the same sample also yield this CDR3. V is TRBV9 and J is TRBJ1-1; 8 bases match TRBD1. The CDR3 spans 13 residues. J gave up 7 bases and V 3 bases, and 5 bases lay outside the gene matches. Germline loops: CDR1 SGDLS, CDR2 YYNGEE. The CDR3 reads CASSADRVGEAFF. For the CDR3, the DNA is TGTGCCAGCAGCGCGGACAGGGTTGGTGAAGCTTTCTTT.

This clone was found once. The V gene is TRBV18, the J gene TRBJ2-7; D is uncertain. This CDR3 has 13 residues. In germline, CDR1 is KGHSH, CDR2 LQKENI. V lost 3 bases and J 1 base, leaving 7 bases between the germline ends. The CDR3 sequence is CASSPAQSYEQYF. CDR3 bases: TGTGCCAGCTCACCGGCGCAGTCCTACGAGCAGTACTTC.

J is TRBJ1-1 and V is TRBV5-6, with unresolved D. This CDR3 comprises 14 residues. V gave up 0 bases and J gave up 0 bases, with 6 bases separating them. Germline V gene data show CDR1 as SGHDT and CDR2 as YYEEEE. The CDR3 sequence: CASSLDSMNTEAFF. As DNA, the CDR3 is TGTGCCAGCAGCTTGGACAGTATGAACACTGAAGCTTTCTTT. Full variable domain (missing parts from reference TRBV5-6 and TRBJ1-1): DAGVTQSPTHLIKTRGQQVTLRCSPKSGHDTVSWYQQALGQGPQFIFQYYEEEERQRGNFPDRFSGHQFPNYSSELNVNALLLGDSALYLCASSLDSMNTEAFFGQGTRLTVV.

The CDR3 bases are TGCGCCAGCAGCTCCGGGACACCTAACACCGGGGAGCTGTTTTTT. Its translation is CASSSGTPNTGELFF. The chain recombines TRBV5-1 with TRBJ2-2; D may be TRBD1 (6 bases). This CDR3 has 15 amino acids. Germline CDR1 and CDR2: SGHRS and YFSETQ. V was pared by 3 bases and J by 2 bases, with 11 bases between.

The V call is TRBV5-4, the J call TRBJ2-2, with TRBD1 as a possible D gene (6 bases). This CDR3 contains 16 residues. V lost 0 bases to trimming and J lost 1 base, with 10 bases between them. Germline loops: CDR1 SGHNT, CDR2 YYREEE (reference sequence). CDR3 DNA sequence: TGTGCCAGCAGCTTGGCGCAACAGGGGAACACCGGGGAGCTGTTTTTT. The encoded protein is CASSLAQQGNTGELFF.

The V gene is TRBV28, the J gene TRBJ1-5; TRBD1 might be the D (6 bases). Between the trimmed V and J ends, which lost 1 base and 5 bases, there was a span of 6 bases. The CDR3 extends over 13 amino acids. Germline CDR1 is MDHEN and CDR2 is SYDVKM. The CDR3 DNA sequence: TGTGCCAGCAGTTTATACAGGGATCAGCCCCAGCATTTT. Translation gives CASSLYRDQPQHF.

This clone was seen once. The chain recombines TRBV6-5 with TRBJ1-2, with D perhaps TRBD1 (6 bases). Trimming stripped 3 bases from V and 7 bases from J, with 12 bases between. The CDR3 covers 13 residues. The germline gives CDR1 MNHEY, CDR2 SVGAGI. As DNA, the CDR3 is TGTGCCAGCAGTTATGGGGGGCGTAGTGGCTACACCTTC. Amino acid sequence: CASSYGGRSGYTF.

J is TRBJ2-1 and V is TRBV30, with D possibly being TRBD2 (5 bases). The CDR3 extends over 13 amino acids. Per the germline V gene, CDR1 is GTSNPN and CDR2 is SVGIG (reference sequence). The V and J ends lost 0 bases and 5 bases respectively, with 8 bases between them. The CDR3 here is CAWSVGRDNEQFF. The CDR3 coding sequence is TGTGCCTGGAGTGTCGGGCGGGACAATGAGCAGTTCTTC.

J is TRBJ1-1 and V is TRBV27; TRBD1 agrees at 11 bases. Germline CDR1 is MNHEY and CDR2 is SMNVEV (reference sequence). The CDR3 loop spans 15 amino acids. V lost 2 bases, J lost 4 bases, and 3 bases stayed unmatched. CDR3 region: CASSLGTGGLTEAFF. CDR3 coding DNA: TGTGCCAGCAGTTTAGGGACAGGGGGTCTCACTGAAGCTTTCTTT.

This clone was counted a few times. This chain joins TRBV4-2 and TRBJ2-7, with 9 bases lining up with TRBD2. V trimming: 1 base; J trimming: 5 bases; junction bases outside the gene matches: 6. This CDR3 comprises 15 residues. Germline CDR1 reads LGHNA; CDR2 reads YNFKEQ. CDR3 in amino acids: CASSQVGGGGHEQYF. The CDR3 DNA is TGTGCCAGCAGCCAAGTGGGCGGGGGGGGCCACGAGCAGTACTTC.

V usage is TRBV5-1 and J usage is TRBJ1-4, with a tentative D call TRBD1 (6 bases). Germline CDR1 SGHRS, CDR2 YFSETQ. Between the trimmed V and J ends, which lost 2 bases and 8 bases, there was a span of 10 bases. This CDR3 has 13 residues. This CDR3 reads CASSFSGEEKLFF. Written as DNA, the CDR3 is TGCGCCAGCAGCTTCTCAGGGGAGGAAAAACTGTTTTTT.